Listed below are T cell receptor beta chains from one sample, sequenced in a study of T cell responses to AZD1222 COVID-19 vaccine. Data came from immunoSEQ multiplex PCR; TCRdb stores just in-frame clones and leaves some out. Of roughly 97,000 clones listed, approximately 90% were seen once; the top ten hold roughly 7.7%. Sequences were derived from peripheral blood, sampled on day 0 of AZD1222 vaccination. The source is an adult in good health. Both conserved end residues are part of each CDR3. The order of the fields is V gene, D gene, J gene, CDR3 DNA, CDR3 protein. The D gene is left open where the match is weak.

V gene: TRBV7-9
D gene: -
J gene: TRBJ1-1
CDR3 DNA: TGTGCCAGCAGCCGAACAGCCGAAGCTTTCTTT
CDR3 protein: CASSRTAEAFF

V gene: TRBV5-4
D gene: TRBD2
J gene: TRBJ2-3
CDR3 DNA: TGTGCCAGCAGCCCCGGACTAGCGGGGGGGAGGAGCACAGATACGCAGTATTTT
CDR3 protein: CASSPGLAGGRSTDTQYF

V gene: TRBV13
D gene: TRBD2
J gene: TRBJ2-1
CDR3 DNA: TGTGCCAGCAGCACCGGACTAGCGGGGAACAATGAGCAGTTCTTC
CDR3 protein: CASSTGLAGNNEQFF

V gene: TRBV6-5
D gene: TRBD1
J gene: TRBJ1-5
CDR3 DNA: TGTGCCATCCGACAGGGGGCAGGCGTCAATCAGCCCCAGCATTTT
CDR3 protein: CAIRQGAGVNQPQHF

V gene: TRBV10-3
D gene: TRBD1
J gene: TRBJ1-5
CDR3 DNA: TGTGCCATCAGTAAGACAGGGGATAGCAATCAGCCCCAGCATTTT
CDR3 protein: CAISKTGDSNQPQHF

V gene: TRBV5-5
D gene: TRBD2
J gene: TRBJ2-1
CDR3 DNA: TGTGCCAGCAGCTTCACTACTAGCGGGCTCAATGAGCAGTTCTTC
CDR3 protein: CASSFTTSGLNEQFF

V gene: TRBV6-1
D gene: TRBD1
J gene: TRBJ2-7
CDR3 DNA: TGTGCCAGCAGTGAAGGGACAGGGGGCGTCTACGAGCAGTACTTC
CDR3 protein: CASSEGTGGVYEQYF

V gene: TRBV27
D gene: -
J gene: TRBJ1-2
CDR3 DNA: TGTGCCAGCTCCCGGGGGGCTCACTATGGCTACACCTTC
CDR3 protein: CASSRGAHYGYTF

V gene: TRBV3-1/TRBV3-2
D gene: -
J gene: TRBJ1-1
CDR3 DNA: TGTGCCAGCAGCCAATCGCAGGGTTGGGGAGCTTTCTTT
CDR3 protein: CASSQSQGWGAFF

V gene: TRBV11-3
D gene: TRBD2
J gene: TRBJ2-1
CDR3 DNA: TGTGCCAGCAGCTTAGGGACCGGACTAGCGGGAGGGCAGGGTAATGAGCAGTTCTTC
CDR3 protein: CASSLGTGLAGGQGNEQFF

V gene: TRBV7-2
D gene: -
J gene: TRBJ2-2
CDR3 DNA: TGTGCCAGCAGCACACAGCAGGGGGGGAACACCGGGGAGCTGTTTTTT
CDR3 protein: CASSTQQGGNTGELFF

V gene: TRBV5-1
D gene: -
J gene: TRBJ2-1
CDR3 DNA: TGCGCCAGCGGGATATCACTAGTCTACAATGAGCAGTTCTTC
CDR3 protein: CASGISLVYNEQFF

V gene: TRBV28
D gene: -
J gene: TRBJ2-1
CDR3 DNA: TGTGCCAGCCTTAACAGGATGGACAATGAGCAGTTCTTC
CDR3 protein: CASLNRMDNEQFF

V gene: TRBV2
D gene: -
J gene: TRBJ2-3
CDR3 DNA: TGTGCCAGCAGTGTTGGAGGGGGCACAGATACGCAGTATTTT
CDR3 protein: CASSVGGGTDTQYF